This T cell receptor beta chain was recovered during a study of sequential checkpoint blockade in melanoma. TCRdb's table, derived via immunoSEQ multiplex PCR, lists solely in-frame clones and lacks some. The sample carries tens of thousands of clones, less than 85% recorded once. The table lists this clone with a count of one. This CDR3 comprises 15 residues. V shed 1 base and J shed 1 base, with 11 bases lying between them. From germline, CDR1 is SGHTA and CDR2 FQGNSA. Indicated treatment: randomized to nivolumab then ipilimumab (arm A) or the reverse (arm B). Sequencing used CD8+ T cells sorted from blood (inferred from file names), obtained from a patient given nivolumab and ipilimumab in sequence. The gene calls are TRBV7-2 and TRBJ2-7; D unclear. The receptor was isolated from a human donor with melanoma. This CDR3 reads CASSLDSNPSYEQYF. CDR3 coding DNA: TGTGCCAGCAGCTTAGACTCCAACCCTTCCTACGAGCAGTACTTC.